The next 31 T cell receptor beta chains were all read from a single sample in a study of blood T cell repertoires in COVID-19. Libraries were prepared by immunoSEQ multiplex PCR; TCRdb keeps only in-frame clonotypes and omits some of them. The sample comprises around 260,000 clones, roughly 88% of which are singletons, and roughly 10% rests with the top ten. Sample: peripheral blood. These receptors were obtained from a woman between 65 and 79 years old with COVID-19, enrolled during active disease.

In its sample, this clone was seen once. CDR3 coding DNA: TGTGCCAGTAGTGTTAGCGGGAGGGCCGGGGCACAGTTCTTC. Its protein product is CASSVSGRAGAQFF. This chain joins TRBV19 and TRBJ2-1; TRBD2 agrees at 11 bases. The J segment lost 13 bases and the V segment lost 5 bases, leaving 10 bases of the junction unmatched. The CDR3 has 14 residues. Looked up from germline, CDR1 is LNHDA and CDR2 is SQIVND (reference sequence).

This sequence joins TRBV27 and TRBJ1-1, with a possible D match to TRBD1 (6 bases). CDR1 and CDR2 (germline): MNHEY, SMNVEV (reference sequence). The CDR3 loop spans 16 amino acids. V lost 7 bases and J lost 7, with 25 bases in between. The DNA for the CDR3 is TGTGCCAGCACCCGCGCGGATGGGGGCAGATACGTTGAAGCTTTCTTT. It codes for CASTRADGGRYVEAFF.

This sequence joins TRBV28 and TRBJ1-5; no clear D. Per the germline V gene, CDR1 is MDHEN and CDR2 is SYDVKM. V lost 1 base and J 4 bases, leaving 20 bases between the germline ends. There are 18 residues in the CDR3. The CDR3 spells CASSLYPQIQWRNQPQHF. CDR3 coding DNA: TGTGCCAGCAGTTTATACCCCCAAATACAGTGGAGGAATCAGCCCCAGCATTTT.

This clone rates as medium-sized. The rearrangement joins TRBV28 to TRBJ1-3, with TRBD1 as a possible D gene (5 bases). Germline V lookup: CDR1 MDHEN, CDR2 SYDVKM. V dropped 2 bases and J dropped 4 bases, with 9 bases sitting between them. The CDR3 contains 14 residues. The CDR3 region has the DNA TGTGCCAGCAGTTTACCAGGGTTAGGAAACACCATATATTTT. As protein: CASSLPGLGNTIYF.

CDR3 in amino acids: CSAGQGYTYEQYF. CDR3 nucleotides: TGCAGCGCCGGGCAGGGATACACCTACGAGCAGTACTTC. This chain links TRBV29-1 with TRBJ2-7; D perhaps matches TRBD1 (5 bases). Trimming left V 7 bases short and J 2 bases short, with 15 bases between. This CDR3 is 13 amino acids long. Germline V gives CDR1 SQVTM, CDR2 ANQGSEA.

This clone was seen just once. The rearrangement joins TRBV7-2 to TRBJ1-5; TRBD1 matches 7 bases. The germline V gene has CDR1 SGHTA and CDR2 FQGNSA. The CDR3 contains 13 residues. Germline trimming cut 4 bases from V and 4 bases from J; bases unmatched to any gene: 1. The CDR3 loop is CASSSGQNQPQHF. Here the CDR3 DNA reads TGTGCCAGCAGCTCGGGACAGAATCAGCCCCAGCATTTT. Full variable domain (outside the CDR3, taken from reference TRBV7-2 and TRBJ1-5): GAGVSQSPSNKVTEKGKDVELRCDPISGHTALYWYRQSLGQGLEFLIYFQGNSAPDKSGLPSDRFSAERTGGSVSTLTIQRTQQEDSAVYLCASSSGQNQPQHFGDGTRLSIL.

The sample holds a few counts of this clone. The V gene is TRBV5-1, the J gene TRBJ2-7; 7 bases line up with TRBD1. Germline V gives CDR1 SGHRS, CDR2 YFSETQ. The CDR3 consists of 14 residues. After removal of 0 bases from V and 0 bases from J, the junction contained 0 bases not matched to a gene. CDR3: CASSLGQGSYEQYF. CDR3 coding DNA: TGCGCCAGCAGCTTGGGACAGGGCTCCTACGAGCAGTACTTC.

CDR3 protein: CASSLLTAQGTRTEAFF. CDR3 DNA: TGTGCCAGCAGTTTACTAACAGCACAGGGAACGAGGACTGAAGCTTTCTTT. The V gene is TRBV27, the J gene TRBJ1-1; TRBD1 might be the D (6 bases). V was trimmed by 2 bases and J by 5 bases, leaving 21 bases between them. This CDR3 has 17 amino acids. Looked up from germline, CDR1 is MNHEY and CDR2 is SMNVEV (reference sequence).

J is TRBJ2-3 and V is TRBV4-1, with 9 bases identical to TRBD2. V lost 1 base, J lost 2 bases, and 19 bases stayed unmatched. Germline assignment: CDR1 MGHRA and CDR2 YSYEKL. The CDR3 is made up of 21 amino acids. CDR3 protein: CASSQAVIAGVENGPTDTQYF. The CDR3 nucleotides read TGCGCCAGCAGCCAAGCTGTTATAGCGGGAGTGGAAAACGGACCCACAGATACGCAGTATTTT.

This clone was counted a few times. The CDR3 loop is CASSLGTGGSEQYF. The DNA for the CDR3 is TGCGCCAGCAGCTTGGGGACAGGGGGCTCCGAGCAGTACTTC. The rearrangement links TRBV5-1 to TRBJ2-7, with 11 bases fitting TRBD1. The CDR3 is 14 residues long. Trimming removed 0 bases from V and 6 bases from J; junction bases left unmatched: 2. Germline loops: CDR1 SGHRS, CDR2 YFSETQ.

The CDR3 nucleotides read TGTGCCAGCAGCCGACAGACGGCTGGCTACACCTTC. Translated: CASSRQTAGYTF. The V gene is TRBV12-3 or TRBV12-4, the J gene TRBJ1-2; perhaps TRBD1 as D (5 bases). V lost 6 bases, J lost 7 bases, and 12 bases lay in between. The CDR3 extends over 12 amino acids.

The rearrangement uses TRBV6-2 or TRBV6-3 and TRBJ2-2; D gene uncertain. CDR3 length equals 13 residues. From germline, CDR1 is MNHEY and CDR2 SVGEGT. Trimming removed 6 bases from V and 9 bases from J, with 14 bases in between. The CDR3 region is CASSQLAARELFF. DNA for the CDR3: TGTGCCAGCAGCCAACTCGCCGCCCGGGAGCTGTTTTTT.

In the case of this clone: At the DNA level, this CDR3 is encoded by other sequences in the same sample as well. The chain recombines TRBV5-1 with TRBJ2-3, with D tentatively TRBD1 (6 bases). Germline CDR1 reads SGHRS; CDR2 reads YFSETQ. The CDR3 covers 14 residues. The ends were cut back, 4 bases at V and 0 bases at J, with 9 bases in the middle. CDR3 DNA sequence: TGCGCCAGCAGCACAGGACAGAGCACAGATACGCAGTATTTT. Translation gives CASSTGQSTDTQYF.

The J gene is TRBJ1-1, the V gene TRBV7-9, with D maybe TRBD1 (5 bases). The CDR3 loop spans 12 amino acids. Trimming removed 1 base from V and 8 bases from J, with 8 bases in between. Germline assignment: CDR1 SEHNR and CDR2 FQNEAQ (reference sequence). The chain's CDR3 is CASSLEGVEAFF. CDR3 bases: TGTGCCAGCAGCTTAGAAGGGGTCGAAGCTTTCTTT.

CDR3 nucleotide sequence: TGTGCCAGCAGCCCCCGACAGGGCCACTATGGCTACACCTTC. Translation gives CASSPRQGHYGYTF. The genes are TRBV11-3 and TRBJ1-2, with 7 positions matching TRBD1. V dropped 5 bases and J dropped 3; count of bases not matched to a gene: 6. CDR1 and CDR2 from the germline V gene are SGHNT and YENEEA. This CDR3 has 14 amino acids.

The chain links TRBV5-4 to TRBJ2-5; 15 bases match TRBD2. The germline gives CDR1 SGHNT, CDR2 YYREEE (reference sequence). V lost 3 bases to trimming and J lost 1 base; unmatched junction nucleotides: 7. The CDR3 totals 18 residues. DNA of the CDR3: TGTGCCAGCAGCTCGGGGACTAGCGGGAGGCCCTCCCAAGAGACCCAGTACTTC. Translation gives CASSSGTSGRPSQETQYF. Drawing the rest from reference TRBV5-4 and TRBJ2-5, the complete variable domain is ETGVTQSPTHLIKTRGQQVTLRCSSQSGHNTVSWYQQALGQGPQFIFQYYREEENGRGNFPPRFSGLQFPNYSSELNVNALELDDSALYLCASSSGTSGRPSQETQYFGPGTRLLVL.

The chain has TRBV3-1 (or the pseudogene TRBV3-2) and TRBJ2-1; unclear D gene. The V and J ends lost 0 bases and 1 base respectively, with 7 bases between them. This CDR3 region has 15 residues. Germline-derived CDR1 and CDR2 are LGHDT and YNNKEL (reference sequence). CDR3 residues: CASSQDSVSYNEQFF. The CDR3 bases are TGTGCCAGCAGCCAAGATAGTGTTTCCTACAATGAGCAGTTCTTC.

V usage is TRBV4-3 and J usage is TRBJ1-4; D not resolved. The ends were cut back, 4 bases at V and 7 bases at J, with 13 bases in the middle. Germline lookup yields CDR1 LGHNA and CDR2 YSLEER. The CDR3 covers 14 residues. The CDR3 loop is CASSPMGVGEKLFF. In DNA form, the CDR3 reads TGCGCCAGCAGCCCGATGGGCGTAGGTGAAAAACTGTTTTTT.

This clone was seen a single time. This sequence joins TRBV5-8 and TRBJ2-1; 8 bases fit TRBD2. V shed 3 bases and J 8 bases; nucleotides not matched to a gene: 13. The germline gives CDR1 SGHTS, CDR2 YDEGEE. The length of the CDR3 is 16 residues. CDR3 region: CASSSIGASGSDEQFF. Written as DNA, the CDR3 is TGTGCCAGCAGCTCGATTGGGGCTAGCGGGTCCGATGAGCAGTTCTTC.

In this sample, this clone turned up once. This chain uses TRBV9 with TRBJ1-5; the D gene is possibly TRBD1 (5 bases). This CDR3 region has 14 residues. V lost 0 bases to trimming and J lost 7 bases, with 11 bases between them. CDR1 and CDR2 from the germline V gene are SGDLS and YYNGEE. The CDR3 DNA reads TGTGCCAGCAGCGTAGGGGGGGTAGGACAGCCCCAGCATTTT. The encoded protein is CASSVGGVGQPQHF.

CDR3 sequence (DNA): TGTGCCAGCGTGCCCGAGGGTGCCTACGAGCAGTACTTC. Translating gives CASVPEGAYEQYF. The chain couples TRBV12-3 or TRBV12-4 to TRBJ2-7, with D possibly being TRBD2 (5 bases). The ends were cut back, 8 bases at V and 2 bases at J, with 13 bases in the middle. This CDR3 region has 13 residues.

Only one count was recorded for this clone. The genes are TRBV11-2 and TRBJ1-6; 7 nucleotides align to TRBD1. CDR1 is SGHAT and CDR2 is FQNNGV in the germline V gene. There are 14 residues in the CDR3. V lost 4 bases and J lost 6; bases outside the gene matches: 3. CDR3 sequence reads: CASSSGQSNSPLHF. The CDR3 DNA follows: TGTGCCAGCAGCTCGGGACAGAGTAATTCACCCCTCCACTTT. The full variable domain, its missing parts supplied by reference TRBV11-2 and TRBJ1-6, is EAGVAQSPRYKIIEKRQSVAFWCNPISGHATLYWYQQILGQGPKLLIQFQNNGVVDDSQLPKDRFSAERLKGVDSTLKIQPAKLEDSAVYLCASSSGQSNSPLHFGNGTRLTVT.

The gene calls are TRBV6-2 or TRBV6-3 and TRBJ1-4; D remains ambiguous. Germline CDR1 MNHEY, CDR2 SVGEGT. Trimming left V 6 bases short and J 8 bases short, with 13 bases between. The CDR3 is 13 amino acids. The CDR3 spells CASSRGSKEKLFF. For the CDR3, the DNA is TGTGCCAGCAGCAGAGGGTCCAAAGAAAAACTGTTTTTT.

In the case of this clone: Other DNA variants within this sample encode the same CDR3. This rearrangement joins TRBV18 to TRBJ1-1; D is unresolved. The CDR3 runs 13 residues. V was cut by 3 bases and J by 2 bases, with 7 bases left in between. CDR1 and CDR2 (germline): KGHSH, LQKENI. The CDR3: CASSPAENTEAFF. The CDR3 DNA follows: TGTGCCAGCTCACCGGCAGAAAACACTGAAGCTTTCTTT.

The V gene is TRBV19, the J gene TRBJ2-2; D is unresolved. CDR1 and CDR2 (germline): LNHDA, SQIVND (reference sequence). V lost 6 bases and J lost 1, with 9 bases in between. CDR3 length equals 14 residues. The CDR3 reads CASRRAGNTGELFF. For the CDR3, the DNA is TGTGCCAGTAGGCGAGCTGGGAACACCGGGGAGCTGTTTTTT.

This sequence joins TRBV5-4 and TRBJ2-5, with 9 bases lining up with TRBD1. Trimming at V came to 4 bases and at J to 5 bases, leaving 9 bases not matched to a gene. The germline gives CDR1 SGHNT, CDR2 YYREEE (reference sequence). The length of the CDR3 is 15 residues. The CDR3 coding sequence is TGTGCCAGCAGCCGGGACAGGGTTCTATCGGAGACCCAGTACTTC. It encodes CASSRDRVLSETQYF.

This clone appeared once. The chain combines TRBV19 with TRBJ2-1, with TRBD2 identical over 9 bases. After removal of 2 bases from V and 4 bases from J, the junction contained 6 bases not matched to a gene. Germline loops: CDR1 LNHDA, CDR2 SQIVND (reference sequence). This CDR3 has 16 amino acids. The CDR3 coding sequence is TGTGCCAGTAGTATAAGGGGACTAGCAGAGTACAATGAGCAGTTCTTC. It yields the protein CASSIRGLAEYNEQFF.

The chain links TRBV19 to TRBJ2-5; D not certain. CDR1 and CDR2 (germline): LNHDA, SQIVND (reference sequence). The CDR3 is 13 residues long. The V gene lost 1 base and the J gene lost 0 bases, with 3 bases spanning the gap. The CDR3 loop reads CASSIADQETQYF. CDR3 bases: TGTGCCAGTAGTATAGCGGACCAAGAGACCCAGTACTTC.

A few counts support this clone. The chain combines TRBV30 with TRBJ1-5, with 8 bases lining up with TRBD1. The V and J ends lost 7 bases and 6 bases, in that order; junction bases with no gene match: 8. The CDR3 totals 13 residues. Per the germline V gene, CDR1 is GTSNPN and CDR2 is SVGIG (reference sequence). The CDR3 DNA reads TGTGCCTACGCGTCAGGGGGCGGTCAGCCCCAGCATTTT. Translated: CAYASGGGQPQHF.

V usage is TRBV20-1 and J usage is TRBJ2-3; the D gene is possibly TRBD2 (5 bases). V lost 3 bases to trimming and J lost 5 bases, with 12 bases between them. Germline CDR1 DFQATT, CDR2 SNEGSKA (reference sequence). The CDR3 length is 13 residues. The CDR3 loop reads CSASSAGKDTQYF. Here the CDR3 DNA reads TGCAGTGCTAGTAGTGCCGGGAAAGATACGCAGTATTTT.

This chain links TRBV28 with TRBJ2-7, with TRBD1 matching over 7 bases. From germline, CDR1 is MDHEN and CDR2 SYDVKM. The ends lost 5 bases at V and 1 base at J; junction bases unmatched: 8. This CDR3 has 15 amino acids. The CDR3 protein is CASSETGTVSYEQYF. CDR3 sequence (DNA): TGTGCCAGCAGTGAGACGGGGACAGTTTCCTACGAGCAGTACTTC.